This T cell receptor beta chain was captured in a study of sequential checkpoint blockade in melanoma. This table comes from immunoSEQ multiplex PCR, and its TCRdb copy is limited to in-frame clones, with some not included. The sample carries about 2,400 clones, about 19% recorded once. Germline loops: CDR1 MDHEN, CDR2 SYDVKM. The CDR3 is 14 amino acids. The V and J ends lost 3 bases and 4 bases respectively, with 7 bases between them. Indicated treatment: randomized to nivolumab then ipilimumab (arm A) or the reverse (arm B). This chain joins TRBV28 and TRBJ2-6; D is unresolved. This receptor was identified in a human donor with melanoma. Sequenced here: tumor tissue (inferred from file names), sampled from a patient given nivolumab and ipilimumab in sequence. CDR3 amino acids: CASSFSSGANVLTF. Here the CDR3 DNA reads TGTGCCAGCAGTTTTTCATCCGGGGCCAACGTCCTGACTTTC. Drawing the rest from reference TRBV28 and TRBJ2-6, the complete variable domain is DVKVTQSSRYLVKRTGEKVFLECVQDMDHENMFWYRQDPGLGLRLIYFSYDVKMKEKGDIPEGYSVSREKKERFSLILESASTNQTSMYLCASSFSSGANVLTFGAGSRLTVL.